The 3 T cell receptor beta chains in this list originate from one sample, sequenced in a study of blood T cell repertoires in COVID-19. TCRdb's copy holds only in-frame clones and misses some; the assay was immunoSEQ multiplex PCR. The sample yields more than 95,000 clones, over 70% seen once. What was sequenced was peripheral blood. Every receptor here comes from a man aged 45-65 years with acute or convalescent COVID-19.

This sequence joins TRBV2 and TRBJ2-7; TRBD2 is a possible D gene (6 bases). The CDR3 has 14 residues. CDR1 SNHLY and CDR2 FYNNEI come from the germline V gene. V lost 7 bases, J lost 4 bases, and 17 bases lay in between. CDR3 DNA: TGTGCCAGCAAGTCTAGCGTGCTTCGGTACGAGCAGTACTTC. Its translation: CASKSSVLRYEQYF.

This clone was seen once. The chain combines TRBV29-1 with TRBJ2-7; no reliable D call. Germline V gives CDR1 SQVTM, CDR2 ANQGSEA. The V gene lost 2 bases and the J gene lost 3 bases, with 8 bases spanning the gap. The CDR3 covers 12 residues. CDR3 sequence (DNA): TGCAGCGTTGAAACACAAAACTACGAGCAGTACTTC. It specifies CSVETQNYEQYF.

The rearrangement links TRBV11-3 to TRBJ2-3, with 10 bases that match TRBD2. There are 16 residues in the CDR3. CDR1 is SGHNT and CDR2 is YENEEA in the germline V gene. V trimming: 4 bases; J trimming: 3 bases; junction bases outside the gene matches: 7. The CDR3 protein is CASSSGLAIVTDTQYF. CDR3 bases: TGTGCCAGCAGCTCGGGACTAGCGATTGTTACAGATACGCAGTATTTT. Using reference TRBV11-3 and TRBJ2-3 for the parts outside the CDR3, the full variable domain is EAGVVQSPRYKIIEKKQPVAFWCNPISGHNTLYWYLQNLGQGPELLIRYENEEAVDDSQLPKDRFSAERLKGVDSTLKIQPAELGDSAVYLCASSSGLAIVTDTQYFGPGTRLTVL.